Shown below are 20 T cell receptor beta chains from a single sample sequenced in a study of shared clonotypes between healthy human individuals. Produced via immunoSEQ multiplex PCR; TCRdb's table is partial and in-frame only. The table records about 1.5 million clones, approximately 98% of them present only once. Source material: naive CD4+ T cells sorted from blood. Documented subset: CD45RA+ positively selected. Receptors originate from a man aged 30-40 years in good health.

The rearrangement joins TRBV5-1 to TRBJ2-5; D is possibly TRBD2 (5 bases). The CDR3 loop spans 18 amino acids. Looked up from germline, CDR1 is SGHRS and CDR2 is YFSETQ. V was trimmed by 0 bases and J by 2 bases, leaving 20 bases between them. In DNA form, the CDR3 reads TGCGCCAGCAGCTTGGAGGGCGGGCAGAGGGCTTATCAAGAGACCCAGTACTTC. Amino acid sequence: CASSLEGGQRAYQETQYF.

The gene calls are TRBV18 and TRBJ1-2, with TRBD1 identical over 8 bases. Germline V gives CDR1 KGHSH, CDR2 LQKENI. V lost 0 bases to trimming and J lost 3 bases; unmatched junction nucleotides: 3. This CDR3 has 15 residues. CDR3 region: CASSPPGQEDYGYTF. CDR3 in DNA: TGTGCCAGCTCACCACCGGGACAGGAGGACTATGGCTACACCTTC.

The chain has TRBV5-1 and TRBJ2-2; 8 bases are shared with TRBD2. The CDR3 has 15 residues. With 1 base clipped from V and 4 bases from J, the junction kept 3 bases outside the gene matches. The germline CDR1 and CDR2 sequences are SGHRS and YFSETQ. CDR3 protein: CASSLQRGPTGELFF. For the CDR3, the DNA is TGCGCCAGCAGCTTGCAGCGGGGGCCCACCGGGGAGCTGTTTTTT.

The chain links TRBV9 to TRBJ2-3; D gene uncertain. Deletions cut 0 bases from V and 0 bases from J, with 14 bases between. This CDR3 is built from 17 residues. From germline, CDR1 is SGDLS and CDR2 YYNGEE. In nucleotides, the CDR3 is TGTGCCAGCAGCGTAGGGGTCCAGGTGACTAGCACAGATACGCAGTATTTT. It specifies CASSVGVQVTSTDTQYF. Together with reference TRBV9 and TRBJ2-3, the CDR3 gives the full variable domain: DSGVTQTPKHLITATGQRVTLRCSPRSGDLSVYWYQQSLDQGLQFLIQYYNGEERAKGNILERFSAQQFPDLHSELNLSSLELGDSALYFCASSVGVQVTSTDTQYFGPGTRLTVL.

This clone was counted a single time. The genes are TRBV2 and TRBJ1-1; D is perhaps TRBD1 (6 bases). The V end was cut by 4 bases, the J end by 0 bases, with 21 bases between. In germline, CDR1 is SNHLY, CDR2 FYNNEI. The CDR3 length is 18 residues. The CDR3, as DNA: TGTGCCAGCAGTGCTCCGTGGTGGGACACCCGTATGAACACTGAAGCTTTCTTT. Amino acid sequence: CASSAPWWDTRMNTEAFF.

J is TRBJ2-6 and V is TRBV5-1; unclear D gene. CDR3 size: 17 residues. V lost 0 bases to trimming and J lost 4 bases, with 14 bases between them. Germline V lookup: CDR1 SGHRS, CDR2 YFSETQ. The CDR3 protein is CASSLGARVNGANVLTF. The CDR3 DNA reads TGCGCCAGCAGCTTGGGGGCTAGGGTCAACGGGGCCAACGTCCTGACTTTC.

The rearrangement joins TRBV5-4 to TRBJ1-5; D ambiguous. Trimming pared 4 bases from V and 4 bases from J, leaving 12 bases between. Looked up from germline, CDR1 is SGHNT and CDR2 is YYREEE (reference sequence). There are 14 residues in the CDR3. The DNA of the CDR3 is TGTGCCAGCAGCCATTCAGACACTAATCAGCCCCAGCATTTT. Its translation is CASSHSDTNQPQHF.

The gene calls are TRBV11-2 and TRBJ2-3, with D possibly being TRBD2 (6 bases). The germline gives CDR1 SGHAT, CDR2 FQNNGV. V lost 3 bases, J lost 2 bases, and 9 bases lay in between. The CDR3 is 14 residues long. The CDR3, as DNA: TGTGCCAGCAGCTTGACTAGTTACACAGATACGCAGTATTTT. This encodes CASSLTSYTDTQYF.

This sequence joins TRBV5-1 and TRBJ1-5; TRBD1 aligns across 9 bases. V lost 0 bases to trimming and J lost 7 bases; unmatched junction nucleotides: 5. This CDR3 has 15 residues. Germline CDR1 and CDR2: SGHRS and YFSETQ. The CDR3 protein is CASSLEGTGSQPQHF. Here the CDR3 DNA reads TGCGCCAGCAGCTTGGAGGGGACAGGGTCCCAGCCCCAGCATTTT. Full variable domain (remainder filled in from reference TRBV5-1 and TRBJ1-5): KAGVTQTPRYLIKTRGQQVTLSCSPISGHRSVSWYQQTPGQGLQFLFEYFSETQRNKGNFPGRFSGRQFSNSRSEMNVSTLELGDSALYLCASSLEGTGSQPQHFGDGTRLSIL.

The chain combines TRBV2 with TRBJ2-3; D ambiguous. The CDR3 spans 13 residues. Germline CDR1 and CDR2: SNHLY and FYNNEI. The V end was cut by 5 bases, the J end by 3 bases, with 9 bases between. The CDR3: CASSSESTDTQYF. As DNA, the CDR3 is TGTGCCAGCAGTTCAGAATCAACAGATACGCAGTATTTT.

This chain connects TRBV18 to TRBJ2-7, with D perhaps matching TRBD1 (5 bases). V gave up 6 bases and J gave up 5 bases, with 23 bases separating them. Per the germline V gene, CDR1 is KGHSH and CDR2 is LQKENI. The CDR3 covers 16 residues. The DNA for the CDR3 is TGTGCCAGCTCCCCCCCAGGGCCGCGGAGTGCTAACGAGCAGTACTTC. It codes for CASSPPGPRSANEQYF.

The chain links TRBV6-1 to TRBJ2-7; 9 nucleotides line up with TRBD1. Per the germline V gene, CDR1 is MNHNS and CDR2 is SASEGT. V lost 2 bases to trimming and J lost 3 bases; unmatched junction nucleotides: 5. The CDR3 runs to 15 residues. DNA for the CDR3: TGTGCCAGCAGTGAACCGGGACAGGGTTTCTACGAGCAGTACTTC. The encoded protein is CASSEPGQGFYEQYF.

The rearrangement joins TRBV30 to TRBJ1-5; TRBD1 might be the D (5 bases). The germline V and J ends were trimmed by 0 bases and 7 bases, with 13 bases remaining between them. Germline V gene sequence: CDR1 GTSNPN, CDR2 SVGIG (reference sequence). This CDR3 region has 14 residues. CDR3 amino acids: CAWSVQVTRQPQHF. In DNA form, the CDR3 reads TGTGCCTGGAGTGTACAGGTTACGAGACAGCCCCAGCATTTT.

The CDR3 is CASSSGTQALETQYF. For the CDR3, the DNA is TGTGCCAGCAGCTCTGGGACCCAAGCATTGGAGACCCAGTACTTC. This rearrangement joins TRBV7-9 to TRBJ2-5; tentatively, D is TRBD1 or TRBD2 (5 bases each). Germline V CDR1 and CDR2: SEHNR, FQNEAQ (reference sequence). Trimming removed 4 bases from V and 5 bases from J, with 17 bases in between. The CDR3 runs to 15 residues.

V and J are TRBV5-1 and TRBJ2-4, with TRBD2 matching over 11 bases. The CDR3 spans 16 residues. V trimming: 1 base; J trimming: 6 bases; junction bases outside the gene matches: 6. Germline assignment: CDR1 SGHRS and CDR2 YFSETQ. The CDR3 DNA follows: TGCGCCAGCAGCTTGACGACTAGCGGGAAGGGAAACATTCAGTACTTC. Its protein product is CASSLTTSGKGNIQYF.

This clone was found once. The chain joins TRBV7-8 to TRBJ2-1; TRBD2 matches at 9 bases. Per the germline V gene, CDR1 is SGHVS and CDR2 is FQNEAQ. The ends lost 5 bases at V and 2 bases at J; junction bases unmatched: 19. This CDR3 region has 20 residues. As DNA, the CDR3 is TGTGCCAGCAGCCTCTTATCTGGTAGCGGGAGAACCCCCACCTACAATGAGCAGTTCTTC. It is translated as CASSLLSGSGRTPTYNEQFF.

The CDR3 spells CASSLFGRQETQYF. The CDR3 DNA follows: TGTGCCAGCAGCTTGTTCGGTCGTCAAGAGACCCAGTACTTC. This chain joins TRBV5-4 and TRBJ2-5; no reliable D call. Deletions cut 1 base from V and 2 bases from J, with 9 bases between. The CDR3 extends over 14 amino acids. The V gene's germline CDR1 is SGHNT and CDR2 YYREEE (reference sequence).

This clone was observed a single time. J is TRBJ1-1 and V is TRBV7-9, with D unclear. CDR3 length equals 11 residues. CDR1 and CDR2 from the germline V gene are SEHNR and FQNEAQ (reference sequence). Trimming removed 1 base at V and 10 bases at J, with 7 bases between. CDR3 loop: CASSLDVVAFF. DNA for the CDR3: TGTGCCAGCAGCTTAGACGTCGTAGCTTTCTTT.

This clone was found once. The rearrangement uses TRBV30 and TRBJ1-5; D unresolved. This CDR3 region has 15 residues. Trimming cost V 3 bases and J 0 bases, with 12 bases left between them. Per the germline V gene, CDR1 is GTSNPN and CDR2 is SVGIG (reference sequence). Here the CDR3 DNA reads TGTGCCTGGAGCCCCAGTCCATATAGCAATCAGCCCCAGCATTTT. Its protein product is CAWSPSPYSNQPQHF.

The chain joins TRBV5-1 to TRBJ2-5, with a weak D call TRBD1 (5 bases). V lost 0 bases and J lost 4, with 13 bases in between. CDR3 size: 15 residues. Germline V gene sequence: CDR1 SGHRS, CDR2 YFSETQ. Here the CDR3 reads CASSLVFRVRETQYF. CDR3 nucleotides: TGCGCCAGCAGCTTGGTGTTCAGGGTGAGAGAGACCCAGTACTTC.